The text below deals with one T cell receptor beta chain. Being one base from a much bigger clone, this may be a read error. Each CDR3 protein gets one entry after TCRdb re-called the 5' RACE reads with MiXCR. The sample shows approximately 51,000 distinct CDR3 sequences, 9.3% of them seen only once. This entry is derived from a study of T-cell memory formation after mild COVID-19. The CDR3 runs 15 residues. Trimming took off 2 bases at V and 3 bases at J, with 14 bases between the two ends. Germline V gives CDR1 DFQATT, CDR2 SNEGSKA (reference sequence). Sequencing input: PBMCs or a T cell subset sorted from them (not recorded which). This TCR came from an adult woman who had mild COVID-19 (a few samples of this study predate the infection). Cell type and time point are not known. The J gene is TRBJ2-1, the V gene TRBV20-1; D may be TRBD1 (6 bases). Written as DNA, the CDR3 is TGCAGTGCTAGAAGACTGGACAGTAACTACAATGAGCAGTTCTTC. The encoded protein is CSARRLDSNYNEQFF.